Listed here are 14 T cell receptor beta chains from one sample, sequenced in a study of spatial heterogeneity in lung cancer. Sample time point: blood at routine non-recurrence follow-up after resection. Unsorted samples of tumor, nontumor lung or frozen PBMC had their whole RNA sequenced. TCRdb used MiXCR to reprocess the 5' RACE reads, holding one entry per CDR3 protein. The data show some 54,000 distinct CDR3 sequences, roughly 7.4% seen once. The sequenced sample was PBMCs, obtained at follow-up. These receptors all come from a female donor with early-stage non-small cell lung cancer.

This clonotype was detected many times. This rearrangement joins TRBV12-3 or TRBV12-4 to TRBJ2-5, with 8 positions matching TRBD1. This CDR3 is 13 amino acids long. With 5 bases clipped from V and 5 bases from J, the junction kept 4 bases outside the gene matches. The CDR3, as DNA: TGTGCCAGCAGTAGGACAGGGTTGGAGACCCAGTACTTC. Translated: CASSRTGLETQYF.

CDR3 nucleotides: TGTGCCAGCAGTCCGCGGACAGAACAAGAGACCCAGTACTTC. This codes for CASSPRTEQETQYF. This chain uses TRBV6-2 or TRBV6-3 with TRBJ2-5, with TRBD1 as a possible D gene (6 bases). CDR1 is MNHEY and CDR2 is SVGEGT in the germline V gene. This CDR3 is 14 amino acids long. V was trimmed by 5 bases and J by 2 bases, leaving 12 bases between them.

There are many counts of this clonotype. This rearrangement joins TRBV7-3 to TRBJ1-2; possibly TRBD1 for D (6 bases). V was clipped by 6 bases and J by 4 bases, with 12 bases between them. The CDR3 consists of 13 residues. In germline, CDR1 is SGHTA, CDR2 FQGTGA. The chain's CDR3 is CASSQGQFYGYTF. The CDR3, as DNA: TGTGCCAGCAGTCAGGGGCAGTTCTATGGCTACACCTTC.

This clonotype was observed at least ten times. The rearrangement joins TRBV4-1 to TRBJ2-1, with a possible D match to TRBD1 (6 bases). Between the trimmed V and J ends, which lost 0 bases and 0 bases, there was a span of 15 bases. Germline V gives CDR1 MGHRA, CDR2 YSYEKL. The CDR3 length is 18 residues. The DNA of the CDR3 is TGCGCCAGCAGCCAAGACGAGCTTGGGGGCCGCTCCTACAATGAGCAGTTCTTC. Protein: CASSQDELGGRSYNEQFF.

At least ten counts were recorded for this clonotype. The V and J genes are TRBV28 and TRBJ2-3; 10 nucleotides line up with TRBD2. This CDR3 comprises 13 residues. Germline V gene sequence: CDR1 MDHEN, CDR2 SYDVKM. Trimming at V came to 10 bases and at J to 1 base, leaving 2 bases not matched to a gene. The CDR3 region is CAIGTSGTDTQYF. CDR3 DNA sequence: TGTGCCATCGGGACTAGCGGCACAGATACGCAGTATTTT.

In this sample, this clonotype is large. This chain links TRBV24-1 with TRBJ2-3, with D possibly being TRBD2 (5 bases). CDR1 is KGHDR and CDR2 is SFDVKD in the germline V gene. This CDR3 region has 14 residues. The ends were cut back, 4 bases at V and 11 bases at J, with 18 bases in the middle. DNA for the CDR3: TGTGCCACCAGTGAGATAGAGCCGGGATCAAGGCAGTATTTT. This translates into CATSEIEPGSRQYF.

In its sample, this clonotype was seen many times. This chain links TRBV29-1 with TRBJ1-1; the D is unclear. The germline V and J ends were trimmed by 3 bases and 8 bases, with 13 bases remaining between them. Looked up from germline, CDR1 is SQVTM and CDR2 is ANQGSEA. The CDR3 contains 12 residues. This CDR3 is CSVEKTVGEAFF. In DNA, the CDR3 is TGCAGCGTTGAGAAAACAGTCGGGGAAGCTTTCTTT.

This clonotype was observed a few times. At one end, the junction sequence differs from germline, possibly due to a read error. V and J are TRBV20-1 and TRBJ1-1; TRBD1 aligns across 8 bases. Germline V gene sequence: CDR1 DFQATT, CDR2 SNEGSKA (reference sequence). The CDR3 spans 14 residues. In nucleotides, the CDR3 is TGCAGTGGTAGAGATACAGGGGGACGGACTGAAGCTTTCTTT. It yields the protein CSGRDTGGRTEAFF.

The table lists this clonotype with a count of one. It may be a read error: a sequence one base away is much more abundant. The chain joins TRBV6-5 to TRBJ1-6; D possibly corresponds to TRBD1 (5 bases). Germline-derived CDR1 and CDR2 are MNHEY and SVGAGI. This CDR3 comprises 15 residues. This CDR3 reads CASSAKQAGNSPHHF. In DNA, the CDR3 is TGTGCCAGCAGCGCTAAACAGGCGGGGAATTCACCCCACCACTTT.

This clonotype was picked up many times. The CDR3 DNA is TGTGCCAGCAGTGATGCAGGGTCCCTCTCCTACGAGCAGTACTTC. Residues: CASSDAGSLSYEQYF. The chain recombines TRBV2 with TRBJ2-7, with D possibly being TRBD1 (5 bases). Germline lookup yields CDR1 SNHLY and CDR2 FYNNEI. Trimming removed 3 bases from V and 0 bases from J, with 12 bases in between. The CDR3 consists of 15 residues.

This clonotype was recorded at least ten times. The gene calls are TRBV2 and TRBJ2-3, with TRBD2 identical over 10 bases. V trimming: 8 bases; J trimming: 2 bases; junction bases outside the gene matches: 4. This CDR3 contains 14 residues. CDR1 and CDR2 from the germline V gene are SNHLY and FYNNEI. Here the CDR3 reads CASATSGYTDTQYF. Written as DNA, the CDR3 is TGTGCCAGCGCGACTAGCGGGTACACAGATACGCAGTATTTT.

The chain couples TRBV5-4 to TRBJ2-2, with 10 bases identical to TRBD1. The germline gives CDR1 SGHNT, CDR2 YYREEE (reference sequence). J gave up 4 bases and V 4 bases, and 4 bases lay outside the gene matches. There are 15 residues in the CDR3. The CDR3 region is CASSAGTGVTGELFF. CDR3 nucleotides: TGTGCCAGCAGCGCCGGGACAGGGGTCACCGGGGAGCTGTTTTTT. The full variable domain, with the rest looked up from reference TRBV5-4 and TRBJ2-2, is ETGVTQSPTHLIKTRGQQVTLRCSSQSGHNTVSWYQQALGQGPQFIFQYYREEENGRGNFPPRFSGLQFPNYSSELNVNALELDDSALYLCASSAGTGVTGELFFGEGSRLTVL.

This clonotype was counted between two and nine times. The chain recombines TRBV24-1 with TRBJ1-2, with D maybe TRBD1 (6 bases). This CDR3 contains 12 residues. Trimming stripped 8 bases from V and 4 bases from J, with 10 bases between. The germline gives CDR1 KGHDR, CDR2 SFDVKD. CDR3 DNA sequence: TGTGCCACCATCGCAGGGGTCTATGGCTACACCTTC. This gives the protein CATIAGVYGYTF.

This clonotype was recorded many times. Here the CDR3 reads CASSQAGGARGYTF. In DNA, the CDR3 is TGCGCCAGCAGCCAAGCTGGGGGGGCCCGTGGCTACACCTTC. The gene calls are TRBV4-3 and TRBJ1-2; weak D call: TRBD1 (6 bases). Trimming cost V 1 base and J 7 bases, with 13 bases left between them. There are 14 residues in the CDR3. Germline CDR1 LGHNA, CDR2 YSLEER.